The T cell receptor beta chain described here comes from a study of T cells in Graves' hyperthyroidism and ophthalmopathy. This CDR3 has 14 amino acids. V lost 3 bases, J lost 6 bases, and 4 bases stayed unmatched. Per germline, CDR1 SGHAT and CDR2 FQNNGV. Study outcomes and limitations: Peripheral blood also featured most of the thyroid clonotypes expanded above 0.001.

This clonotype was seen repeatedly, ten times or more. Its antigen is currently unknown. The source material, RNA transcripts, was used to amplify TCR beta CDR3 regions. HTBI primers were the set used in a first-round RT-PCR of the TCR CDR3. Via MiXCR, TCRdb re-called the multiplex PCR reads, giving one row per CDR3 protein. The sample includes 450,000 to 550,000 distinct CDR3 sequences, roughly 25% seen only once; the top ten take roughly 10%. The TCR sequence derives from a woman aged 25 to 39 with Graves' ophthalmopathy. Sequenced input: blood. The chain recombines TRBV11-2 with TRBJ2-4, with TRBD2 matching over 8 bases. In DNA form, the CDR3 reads TGTGCCAGCAGCTTGGGACTAGACGGAAACATTCAGTACTTC. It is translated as CASSLGLDGNIQYF.